The 29 T cell receptor beta chains in this list originate from one sample, sequenced in a study of cytomegalovirus exposure and HLA in healthy donors. PCR primers comprised 60 Vbeta and 13 Jbeta primers. The protocol was immunoSEQ multiplex PCR, while the TCRdb copy is restricted to in-frame clones and leaves out a portion. Among about 270,000 clones, about 75% were seen once, and the ten largest hold around 2%. Sequencing was done on a sample of PBMCs. These TCRs come from a female donor in good health and CMV-seronegative.

The CDR3 sequence: CASRSGTSGSYEQYF. CDR3 in DNA: TGCGCCAGCAGATCCGGGACTAGCGGGTCCTACGAGCAGTACTTC. J is TRBJ2-7 and V is TRBV5-1; TRBD2 agrees at 12 bases. The V gene's germline CDR1 is SGHRS and CDR2 YFSETQ. The CDR3 runs to 15 residues. V lost 5 bases to trimming and J lost 1 base; unmatched junction nucleotides: 4.

This chain uses TRBV7-9 with TRBJ2-1, with 8 bases fitting TRBD1. From germline, CDR1 is SEHNR and CDR2 FQNEAQ (reference sequence). The CDR3 extends over 15 amino acids. Trimming removed 3 bases from V and 6 bases from J; junction bases left unmatched: 7. CDR3 in amino acids: CASSFGQGISNEQFF. The CDR3 DNA sequence: TGTGCCAGCAGCTTCGGACAGGGAATCTCCAATGAGCAGTTCTTC.

The chain couples TRBV5-1 to TRBJ1-5; no firm D call. V was trimmed by 0 bases and J by 0 bases, leaving 10 bases between them. The CDR3 runs 16 residues. CDR1 and CDR2 from the germline V gene are SGHRS and YFSETQ. The CDR3 nucleotides are TGCGCCAGCAGCTTGGTTAGAACCTATAGCAATCAGCCCCAGCATTTT. Translated, it gives CASSLVRTYSNQPQHF.

As regards this clone: The sample carries other DNA sequences with the same CDR3. The J gene is TRBJ2-5, the V gene TRBV7-6; perhaps TRBD2 as D (7 bases). V was trimmed by 2 bases and J by 3 bases, leaving 10 bases between them. The CDR3 is 14 residues long. Germline-derived CDR1 and CDR2 are SGHVS and FNYEAQ. CDR3 loop: CASSLRGGEETQYF. CDR3 sequence (DNA): TGTGCCAGCAGCTTAAGGGGGGGCGAAGAGACCCAGTACTTC. Full variable domain (outside the CDR3, taken from reference TRBV7-6 and TRBJ2-5): GAGVSQSPRYKVTKRGQDVALRCDPISGHVSLYWYRQALGQGPEFLTYFNYEAQQDKSGLPNDRFSAERPEGSISTLTIQRTEQRDSAMYRCASSLRGGEETQYFGPGTRLLVL.

This chain's CDR3 is CASSTDYANTGELFF. The DNA for the CDR3 is TGTGCCAGCAGCACGGACTACGCGAACACCGGGGAGCTGTTTTTT. This chain connects TRBV5-4 to TRBJ2-2; possible D gene TRBD2, 6 bases. CDR3 length: 15 residues. Per the germline V gene, CDR1 is SGHNT and CDR2 is YYREEE (reference sequence). V shed 4 bases and J shed 0 bases, with 10 bases lying between them.

V usage is TRBV5-4 and J usage is TRBJ1-2; tentatively, D is TRBD1 (6 bases). Between the trimmed V and J ends, which lost 2 bases and 4 bases, there was a span of 12 bases. Germline V gene sequence: CDR1 SGHNT, CDR2 YYREEE (reference sequence). The CDR3 covers 14 residues. This CDR3 is CASSLIGQSYGYTF. The CDR3 DNA reads as TGTGCCAGCAGCTTAATCGGACAGTCCTATGGCTACACCTTC.

As for this clone: Other DNA sequences within the sample encode an identical CDR3. This sequence joins TRBV6-5 and TRBJ2-2; D gene unclear. The CDR3 covers 15 residues. V dropped 0 bases and J dropped 1 base, with 6 bases sitting between them. Germline lookup yields CDR1 MNHEY and CDR2 SVGAGI. The CDR3 DNA is TGTGCCAGCAGTTACTCAGGCGGGAACACCGGGGAGCTGTTTTTT. Protein: CASSYSGGNTGELFF.

J is TRBJ2-1 and V is TRBV29-1; 11 bases are a match to TRBD2. V shed 0 bases and J 7 bases; nucleotides not matched to a gene: 5. Germline loops: CDR1 SQVTM, CDR2 ANQGSEA. The CDR3 totals 15 residues. The CDR3 loop is CSVEDPRTSGNEQFF. CDR3 coding DNA: TGCAGCGTTGAAGACCCACGGACTAGCGGGAATGAGCAGTTCTTC.

A few counts support this clone. This sequence joins TRBV30 and TRBJ2-7, with TRBD1 matching 7 bases. Losses at the gene ends were 1 base for V and 5 bases for J; bases not matched to a gene: 2. The CDR3 length is 12 residues. CDR1 is GTSNPN, CDR2 SVGIG, per germline (reference sequence). Here the CDR3 reads CAWSGGTDEQYF. The CDR3 DNA reads TGTGCCTGGAGTGGAGGGACAGACGAGCAGTACTTC.

This chain joins TRBV18 and TRBJ2-7, with D perhaps TRBD1 (5 bases). This CDR3 is 16 amino acids long. Germline values: CDR1 KGHSH, CDR2 LQKENI. V gave up 1 base and J gave up 4 bases, with 17 bases separating them. Here the CDR3 reads CASSPRKQGISYEQYF. The CDR3 DNA reads TGTGCCAGCTCACCACGCAAGCAGGGAATTTCTTACGAGCAGTACTTC.

DNA of the CDR3: TGTGCCAGCAGTTACTCGCTGGACACCTACGAGCAGTACTTC. This codes for CASSYSLDTYEQYF. V is TRBV6-5 and J is TRBJ2-7, with D possibly matching TRBD1 (5 bases). The germline V gene encodes CDR1 MNHEY and CDR2 SVGAGI. The V end lost 0 bases, the J end lost 2 bases, and 8 bases lay between the germline ends. The CDR3 length is 14 residues.

This clone was counted between two and nine times. The J gene is TRBJ1-2, the V gene TRBV9; weak D call: TRBD1 (5 bases). CDR1 is SGDLS, CDR2 YYNGEE, per germline. This CDR3 comprises 15 residues. V was trimmed by 0 bases and J by 0 bases, leaving 9 bases between them. The chain's CDR3 is CASSVGVGANYGYTF. For the CDR3, the DNA is TGTGCCAGCAGCGTAGGAGTAGGGGCTAACTATGGCTACACCTTC.

The CDR3 loop reads CASSLSTANNSPLHF. The CDR3 DNA reads TGTGCCAGCAGTTTATCCACAGCTAATAATTCACCCCTCCACTTT. The rearrangement joins TRBV28 to TRBJ1-6; the D is unclear. The CDR3 has 15 residues. Germline V lookup: CDR1 MDHEN, CDR2 SYDVKM. V lost 1 base, J lost 5 bases, and 9 bases lay in between.

This clone was counted only a few times. The chain has TRBV4-1 and TRBJ2-4; 9 bases fit TRBD2. CDR1 is MGHRA and CDR2 is YSYEKL in the germline V gene. The CDR3 loop spans 17 amino acids. Trimming cost V 3 bases and J 7 bases; bases outside gene matches: 13. The CDR3 sequence: CASSHTTPSGIGNIQYF. In nucleotides, the CDR3 is TGCGCCAGCAGCCACACGACTCCTAGCGGGATAGGGAACATTCAGTACTTC.

The V gene is TRBV19, the J gene TRBJ1-2; 8 bases map to TRBD1. Per the germline V gene, CDR1 is LNHDA and CDR2 is SQIVND (reference sequence). The CDR3 consists of 12 residues. V lost 6 bases and J lost 3; bases outside the gene matches: 0. The CDR3 region is CASRTGDYGYTF. The CDR3 DNA reads TGTGCCAGTAGGACAGGGGACTATGGCTACACCTTC.

The V gene is TRBV7-9, the J gene TRBJ1-1; the match to TRBD1 covers 8 bases. Germline-derived CDR1 and CDR2 are SEHNR and FQNEAQ (reference sequence). Trimming cost V 5 bases and J 7 bases; bases outside gene matches: 12. The CDR3 spans 15 residues. This CDR3 reads CASSPWTGRVFEAFF. The CDR3 DNA follows: TGTGCCAGCAGCCCCTGGACAGGGAGGGTGTTTGAAGCTTTCTTT.

The chain employs TRBV27 and TRBJ2-2, with D possibly being TRBD2 (5 bases). The CDR3 consists of 16 residues. Germline V gene lookup returns CDR1 MNHEY and CDR2 SMNVEV (reference sequence). V lost 2 bases, J lost 0 bases, and 10 bases lay in between. CDR3 DNA: TGTGCCAGCAGTTTACCCGTCGGGACGAACACCGGGGAGCTGTTTTTT. This sequence encodes CASSLPVGTNTGELFF.

This clone came up a few times. The chain uses TRBV6-1 and TRBJ2-7; D might be TRBD2 (6 bases). Trimming took 2 bases from V and 1 from J, leaving 12 bases between them. Germline loops: CDR1 MNHNS, CDR2 SASEGT. The CDR3 is made up of 15 amino acids. The CDR3 loop is CASSERVSGSYEQYF. The CDR3 bases are TGTGCCAGCAGTGAACGCGTGAGCGGGTCCTACGAGCAGTACTTC.

The chain recombines TRBV19 with TRBJ2-1; 9 nucleotides align to TRBD2. CDR1 LNHDA and CDR2 SQIVND come from the germline V gene (reference sequence). With V trimmed by 2 bases and J by 8 bases, 7 bases remained unmatched. This CDR3 comprises 15 residues. The CDR3 bases are TGTGCCAGTAGTATAAACCTAGCGGGAACTCATGAGCAGTTCTTC. This codes for CASSINLAGTHEQFF.

CDR3 residues: CSVEESRAGRETQYF. The CDR3, as DNA: TGCAGCGTTGAAGAGTCTCGGGCAGGGCGGGAGACCCAGTACTTC. This chain joins TRBV29-1 and TRBJ2-5, with a possible D match to TRBD1 (5 bases). Germline CDR1 reads SQVTM; CDR2 reads ANQGSEA. The CDR3 consists of 15 residues. Trimming took 0 bases from V and 5 from J, leaving 16 bases between them. The variable domain in full, with the rest retrieved from reference TRBV29-1 and TRBJ2-5, is SAVISQKPSRDICQRGTSLTIQCQVDSQVTMMFWYRQQPGQSLTLIATANQGSEATYESGFVIDKFPISRPNLTFSTLTVSNMSPEDSSIYLCSVEESRAGRETQYFGPGTRLLVL.

V is TRBV29-1 and J is TRBJ1-4, with a weak D call TRBD1 (6 bases). V lost 7 bases and J 3 bases, leaving 12 bases between the germline ends. Germline CDR1 SQVTM, CDR2 ANQGSEA. The CDR3 length is 13 residues. CDR3 sequence: CSAADSANEKLFF. DNA of the CDR3: TGCAGCGCTGCGGACAGCGCTAATGAAAAACTGTTTTTT. The variable domain in full, with the rest retrieved from reference TRBV29-1 and TRBJ1-4, is SAVISQKPSRDICQRGTSLTIQCQVDSQVTMMFWYRQQPGQSLTLIATANQGSEATYESGFVIDKFPISRPNLTFSTLTVSNMSPEDSSIYLCSAADSANEKLFFGSGTQLSVL.

V usage is TRBV18 and J usage is TRBJ2-1; D uncertain. The CDR3 contains 15 residues. CDR1 KGHSH and CDR2 LQKENI come from the germline V gene. Trimming took 0 bases from V and 7 from J, leaving 13 bases between them. The CDR3 sequence: CASSPPASPLNEQFF. As DNA, the CDR3 is TGTGCCAGCTCACCACCTGCTAGTCCCCTTAATGAGCAGTTCTTC.

The V and J genes are TRBV2 and TRBJ2-5; 9 bases line up with TRBD1. The J call may be faulty, since TRBJ2-7 better matches the DNA end. The CDR3 runs 14 residues. From germline, CDR1 is SNHLY and CDR2 FYNNEI. The CDR3 region is CASSVPGQGYEQYF. The CDR3 coding sequence is TGTGCCAGCAGTGTTCCGGGACAGGGCTACGAGCAGTACTTC.

V and J are TRBV5-1 and TRBJ2-3; 8 bases are a match to TRBD1. Germline V CDR1 and CDR2: SGHRS, YFSETQ. Unmatched junction bases numbered 7, after V lost 3 bases and J lost 4 bases. CDR3 length equals 15 residues. The CDR3 protein is CASSSGQGVPDTQYF. CDR3 in DNA: TGCGCCAGCAGCTCAGGACAGGGAGTACCAGATACGCAGTATTTT.

This chain links TRBV5-8 with TRBJ1-2, with D possibly matching TRBD1 (6 bases). Germline V gene lookup returns CDR1 SGHTS and CDR2 YDEGEE. V was pared by 2 bases and J by 2 bases, with 10 bases between. The CDR3 totals 14 residues. CDR3 DNA sequence: TGTGCCAGCAGCTTTAACAGGGAGAACTATGGCTACACCTTC. Protein product: CASSFNRENYGYTF. Full variable domain (remainder filled in from reference TRBV5-8 and TRBJ1-2): EAGVTQSPTHLIKTRGQQATLRCSPISGHTSVYWYQQALGLGLQFLLWYDEGEERNRGNFPPRFSGRQFPNYSSELNVNALELEDSALYLCASSFNRENYGYTFGSGTRLTVV.

A word on this clone: One end of the junction varies from germline; a read error may be responsible. The genes are TRBV7-9 and TRBJ1-2; 8 positions agree with TRBD1. CDR1 is SEHNR, CDR2 FQNEAQ, per germline (reference sequence). The CDR3 is made up of 12 amino acids. The CDR3 sequence is CSSERQGQGYTF. DNA of the CDR3: TGTTCCAGCGAACGACAGGGGCAAGGCTACACCTTC.

This clone has a single count. The chain links TRBV28 to TRBJ1-5; perhaps TRBD1 as D (6 bases). The CDR3 covers 14 residues. Germline CDR1 reads MDHEN; CDR2 reads SYDVKM. The V end lost 6 bases, the J end lost 6 bases, and 15 bases lay between the germline ends. The DNA of the CDR3 is TGTGCCAGCAGGGAAACAGGGTTGGGTCAGCCCCAGCATTTT. Residues: CASRETGLGQPQHF.

The rearrangement uses TRBV5-1 and TRBJ2-3, with unresolved D. This CDR3 has 12 residues. Germline CDR1 SGHRS, CDR2 YFSETQ. V lost 4 bases and J 4 bases, leaving 7 bases between the germline ends. In nucleotides, the CDR3 is TGCGCCAGCAGCCGCCTAGCAGATACGCAGTATTTT. This encodes CASSRLADTQYF.

The chain links TRBV6-5 to TRBJ2-7; 11 bases are shared with TRBD2. From germline, CDR1 is MNHEY and CDR2 SVGAGI. The CDR3 spans 14 residues. Unmatched junction bases numbered 2, after V lost 5 bases and J lost 2 bases. CDR3 sequence reads: CASSLAGGTYEQYF. DNA for the CDR3: TGTGCCAGCAGTCTAGCGGGAGGCACCTACGAGCAGTACTTC.